The 17 T cell receptor beta chains given below trace back to one sample, sequenced in a study of blood T cell repertoires in COVID-19. The method was immunoSEQ multiplex PCR; TCRdb's version includes in-frame clones alone and lacks a portion of them. Here the sample spans 200,000 to 250,000 clones, around 89% being singletons. The sequenced material came from peripheral blood. Receptors originate from a man aged 25 to 40 with COVID-19, enrolled during active disease.

V usage is TRBV15 and J usage is TRBJ1-2, with D perhaps matching TRBD1 (6 bases). The CDR3 is 13 residues long. The germline CDR1 and CDR2 sequences are LNHNV and YYDKDF (reference sequence). V lost 0 bases and J lost 7, with 9 bases in between. CDR3 nucleotide sequence: TGTGCCACCAGCAGAGATTTGGGGGCTGGCTACACCTTC. Translating gives CATSRDLGAGYTF. The full variable domain, in which reference TRBV15 and TRBJ1-2 provide the parts outside the CDR3, is DAMVIQNPRYQVTQFGKPVTLSCSQTLNHNVMYWYQQKSSQAPKLLFHYYDKDFNNEADTPDNFQSRRPNTSFCFLDIRSPGLGDTAMYLCATSRDLGAGYTFGSGTRLTVV.

The chain uses TRBV7-6 and TRBJ1-2; D might be TRBD1 (5 bases). The germline V gene encodes CDR1 SGHVS and CDR2 FNYEAQ. The V gene lost 1 base and the J gene lost 4 bases, with 10 bases spanning the gap. There are 14 residues in the CDR3. The CDR3 region has the DNA TGTGCCAGCAGCTTAGGGGGCCCCTTCTATGGCTACACCTTC. Translated, it gives CASSLGGPFYGYTF.

The J gene is TRBJ2-1, the V gene TRBV7-8, with TRBD1 identical over 10 bases. The CDR3 is 20 residues long. Germline loops: CDR1 SGHVS, CDR2 FQNEAQ. J lost 0 bases, V lost 0 bases, and 11 bases had no gene match. The CDR3 sequence: CASSLAGTGDTFSSYNEQFF. DNA of the CDR3: TGTGCCAGCAGCTTAGCGGGGACAGGGGACACCTTTAGCTCCTACAATGAGCAGTTCTTC.

J is TRBJ2-1 and V is TRBV6-5, with TRBD2 as a possible D gene (5 bases). Trimming stripped 0 bases from V and 8 bases from J, with 17 bases between. Germline CDR1 is MNHEY and CDR2 is SVGAGI. CDR3 length: 16 amino acids. CDR3 sequence: CASSYSLGRGRDEQFF. The CDR3 DNA reads TGTGCCAGCAGTTACTCTCTCGGCCGTGGGAGAGATGAGCAGTTCTTC.

The rearrangement links TRBV27 to TRBJ1-5, with D unclear. Germline CDR1 reads MNHEY; CDR2 reads SMNVEV (reference sequence). Trimming removed 4 bases at V and 7 bases at J, with 11 bases between. The CDR3 is 13 amino acids. CDR3 in amino acids: CASSSDDGQPQHF. The CDR3 DNA sequence: TGTGCCAGCAGTTCTGACGACGGGCAGCCCCAGCATTTT.

V and J are TRBV19 and TRBJ1-2; D is undetermined. CDR1 and CDR2 from the germline V gene are LNHDA and SQIVND (reference sequence). This CDR3 region has 19 residues. The V and J ends lost 1 base and 2 bases respectively, with 23 bases between them. This CDR3 reads CASSIVWVREVYQNYGYTF. Written as DNA, the CDR3 is TGTGCCAGTAGTATAGTGTGGGTGCGGGAAGTCTACCAAAACTATGGCTACACCTTC.

This chain connects TRBV5-6 to TRBJ2-7; D is tentatively TRBD1 or TRBD2 (5 bases each). The CDR3 runs to 14 residues. In germline, CDR1 is SGHDT, CDR2 YYEEEE. The ends were cut back, 4 bases at V and 3 bases at J, with 14 bases in the middle. CDR3 bases: TGTGCCAGCAGCATGGGACCGACTCTCTACGAGCAGTACTTC. It codes for CASSMGPTLYEQYF.

V and J are TRBV19 and TRBJ2-4; the match to TRBD1 covers 9 bases. The CDR3 length is 15 residues. Trimming at V came to 1 base and at J to 8 bases, leaving 6 bases not matched to a gene. Germline-derived CDR1 and CDR2 are LNHDA and SQIVND (reference sequence). The CDR3 here is CASSIAETGGYIQYF. The DNA of the CDR3 is TGTGCCAGTAGTATAGCAGAGACAGGGGGGTACATTCAGTACTTC.

The chain couples TRBV7-7 to TRBJ1-5, with 7 bases matching TRBD1. After removal of 3 bases from V and 5 bases from J, the junction contained 1 base not matched to a gene. Germline V gene lookup returns CDR1 SSHAT and CDR2 FNYEAQ (reference sequence). The CDR3 spans 13 residues. CDR3 nucleotides: TGTGCCAGCAGCTTCGACAGGGATCAGCCCCAGCATTTT. Translating gives CASSFDRDQPQHF.

This rearrangement joins TRBV24-1 to TRBJ1-2; TRBD1 aligns across 9 bases. V lost 3 bases, J lost 7 bases, and 5 bases stayed unmatched. Per the germline V gene, CDR1 is KGHDR and CDR2 is SFDVKD. The CDR3 is 14 residues long. The CDR3 nucleotides are TGTGCCACCAGTGATGGACAGGGGAGGTTTGGCTACACCTTC. Its protein is CATSDGQGRFGYTF.

The chain joins TRBV19 to TRBJ2-7, with TRBD2 identical over 13 bases. J lost 3 bases, V lost 5 bases, and 7 bases had no gene match. Germline V CDR1 and CDR2: LNHDA, SQIVND (reference sequence). The CDR3 extends over 16 amino acids. The CDR3 sequence is CASSSQGTSGIYEQYF. DNA for the CDR3: TGTGCCAGTAGTTCCCAGGGGACTAGCGGGATCTACGAGCAGTACTTC.

This clone was counted a few times. The J gene is TRBJ1-5, the V gene TRBV5-5; 10 bases fit TRBD1. This CDR3 comprises 15 residues. The junction had 5 bases not matched to a gene; V was cut back by 4 bases and J by 4 bases. Germline V gene data show CDR1 as SGHKS and CDR2 as YYEKEE (reference sequence). The CDR3 protein is CASSRGGQGNQPQHF. CDR3 DNA: TGTGCCAGCAGCCGCGGGGGACAGGGGAATCAGCCCCAGCATTTT.

The chain uses TRBV27 and TRBJ1-1, with D unresolved. Germline CDR1 MNHEY, CDR2 SMNVEV (reference sequence). This CDR3 contains 14 residues. Trimming removed 3 bases from V and 0 bases from J, with 8 bases in between. CDR3 sequence: CASSFGGMNTEAFF. CDR3 sequence (DNA): TGTGCCAGCAGTTTTGGAGGGATGAACACTGAAGCTTTCTTT.

The chain couples TRBV29-1 to TRBJ2-1, with unresolved D. CDR3 length: 14 amino acids. V lost 3 bases and J 0 bases, leaving 9 bases between the germline ends. Per germline, CDR1 SQVTM and CDR2 ANQGSEA. The CDR3 sequence: CSVDLAVSYNEQFF. Here the CDR3 DNA reads TGCAGCGTTGACTTGGCAGTCTCCTACAATGAGCAGTTCTTC.

The gene calls are TRBV11-2 and TRBJ1-3; 7 bases map to TRBD1. CDR3 length: 14 amino acids. The junction had 1 base not matched to a gene; V was cut back by 5 bases and J by 0 bases. Germline V gives CDR1 SGHAT, CDR2 FQNNGV. The CDR3: CASSGQVSGNTIYF. DNA of the CDR3: TGTGCCAGCAGCGGACAGGTCTCTGGAAACACCATATATTTT.

The CDR3: CASSYSILTEAFF. The DNA of the CDR3 is TGTGCCAGCAGTTACTCAATCCTCACTGAAGCTTTCTTT. The chain links TRBV6-2 or TRBV6-3 to TRBJ1-1; D not resolved. The CDR3 runs 13 residues. CDR1 and CDR2 (germline): MNHEY, SVGEGT. V was trimmed by 0 bases and J by 4 bases, leaving 6 bases between them.

The chain uses TRBV18 and TRBJ2-1, with D possibly TRBD1 on 5 matching bases. Germline assignment: CDR1 KGHSH and CDR2 LQKENI. V was cut by 2 bases and J by 1 base, with 6 bases left in between. The CDR3 length is 14 residues. DNA for the CDR3: TGTGCCAGCTCACCAGGGGCTTCCTACAATGAGCAGTTCTTC. Translation gives CASSPGASYNEQFF.